This T cell receptor (beta chain) was identified in a study of T cells in localized non-small cell lung cancer. Findings and limits, study-wide: Only one tumor region was sequenced, so heterogeneity remains possible. The study detected a median around 57 of the top 100 tumor clones in adjacent lung. Overall survival was longer when the density of T cells in the blood was higher.

The assay was immunoSEQ multiplex PCR, and TCRdb's table has in-frame clones only and misses some. The table shows approximately 83,000 clones, with about 88% occurring only once. As concerns this clone: No antigen is known for it.

This sequence was found in a woman between 35 and 75 years old with stage I squamous cell lung carcinoma. The sample consisted of peripheral blood, taken before any cancer treatment.

The CDR3 is CASGLFQDGYTF. As DNA, the CDR3 is TGTGCTAGTGGTTTGTTTCAGGACGGCTACACCTTC. This sequence joins TRBV12-5 and TRBJ1-2; D gene unclear. The germline gives CDR1 LGHNT, CDR2 FRNRAP. V was shortened by 2 bases and J by 8 bases, with 9 bases between the two germline ends. This CDR3 is 12 amino acids long.